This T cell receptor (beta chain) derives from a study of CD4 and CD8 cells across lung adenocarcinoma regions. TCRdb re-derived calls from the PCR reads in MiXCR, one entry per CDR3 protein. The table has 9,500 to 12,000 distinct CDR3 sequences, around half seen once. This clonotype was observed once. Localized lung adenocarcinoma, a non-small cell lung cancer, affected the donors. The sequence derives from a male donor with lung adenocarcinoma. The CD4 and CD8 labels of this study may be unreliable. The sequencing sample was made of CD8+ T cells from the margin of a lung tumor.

CDR3 protein: CSARERLAGGYEQFF. The CDR3 DNA reads TGCAGTGCTAGGGAAAGACTAGCGGGGGGTTATGAGCAGTTCTTC. This rearrangement joins TRBV20-1 to TRBJ2-1; 13 bases fit TRBD2. CDR3 size: 15 residues. J lost 8 bases, V lost 3 bases, and 7 bases had no gene match. The germline gives CDR1 DFQATT, CDR2 SNEGSKA (reference sequence).